The 21 T cell receptor beta chains below all came from one sample that was sequenced in a study of shared clonotypes between healthy human individuals. Generated by immunoSEQ multiplex PCR, the TCRdb table keeps only in-frame clones and is missing some. The table lists 800,000 to 950,000 clones, just over 95% of them singletons. Positive CCR7 selection of CD45RO-negative cells yielded the naive CD8 cells, and terminally differentiated effector memory CD45RA+ cells were excluded. Sequencing input: naive CD8+ T cells sorted from blood. The origin of the receptors is a man aged 25 to 40 in good health.

Written as DNA, the CDR3 is TGCGCCAGCAGCGTAACTAGCGGCTCCTACAATGAGCAGTTCTTC. Its protein product is CASSVTSGSYNEQFF. The rearrangement links TRBV4-1 to TRBJ2-1; 8 nucleotides align to TRBD2. The CDR3 contains 15 residues. V was pared by 5 bases and J by 0 bases, with 3 bases of the junction left unmatched. Germline lookup yields CDR1 MGHRA and CDR2 YSYEKL.

The rearrangement joins TRBV27 to TRBJ2-1, with D unclear. This CDR3 region has 12 residues. V was cut by 8 bases and J by 3 bases, with 8 bases left in between. Per the germline V gene, CDR1 is MNHEY and CDR2 is SMNVEV (reference sequence). The CDR3 DNA reads TGTGCCAGCGGACGGAACTACAATGAGCAGTTCTTC. This gives the protein CASGRNYNEQFF.

The V gene is TRBV5-5, the J gene TRBJ2-2; the match to TRBD1 covers 8 bases. This CDR3 comprises 16 residues. CDR1 is SGHKS and CDR2 is YYEKEE in the germline V gene (reference sequence). Trimming took 2 bases from V and 15 from J; bases not matched to a gene: 18. In DNA, the CDR3 is TGTGCCAGCAGCTTCTTAAAGGTGGGACAGGCGAAAGAGGTGTTTTTT. Residues: CASSFLKVGQAKEVFF.

The chain carries TRBV19 and TRBJ2-7; 8 nucleotides align to TRBD2. This CDR3 has 16 amino acids. Germline assignment: CDR1 LNHDA and CDR2 SQIVND (reference sequence). The V segment lost 4 bases and the J segment 6 bases; nucleotides outside the gene matches: 14. CDR3: CASSKSLAGGMGEQYF. The CDR3 DNA follows: TGTGCCAGTAGTAAATCTCTAGCGGGCGGGATGGGCGAGCAGTACTTC.

The rearrangement uses TRBV28 and TRBJ2-3; maybe TRBD1 (6 bases). CDR1 and CDR2 from the germline V gene are MDHEN and SYDVKM. V dropped 5 bases and J dropped 0 bases, with 21 bases sitting between them. The CDR3 spans 18 residues. CDR3 region: CASSTPISRGTSTDTQYF. The CDR3 region has the DNA TGTGCCAGCAGTACCCCAATTAGCAGGGGCACTAGCACAGATACGCAGTATTTT.

This clone was observed a single time. Other DNA sequences in the sample encode the same CDR3. The rearrangement uses TRBV5-1 and TRBJ2-7, with D unclear. V lost 5 bases to trimming and J lost 0 bases, with 3 bases between them. The germline CDR1 and CDR2 sequences are SGHRS and YFSETQ. This CDR3 region has 11 residues. The DNA of the CDR3 is TGCGCCAGCAGTGACTCCTACGAGCAGTACTTC. Translated, it gives CASSDSYEQYF.

The chain joins TRBV19 to TRBJ1-1; the D is unclear. The CDR3 contains 14 residues. The V gene's germline CDR1 is LNHDA and CDR2 SQIVND (reference sequence). V was pared by 3 bases and J by 4 bases, with 12 bases between. The CDR3 nucleotides read TGTGCCAGTAGTATCCGTGGCGTTTTCACTGAAGCTTTCTTT. This encodes CASSIRGVFTEAFF.

V usage is TRBV29-1 and J usage is TRBJ1-2, with a weak D call TRBD1 (6 bases). Germline-derived CDR1 and CDR2 are SQVTM and ANQGSEA. V shed 4 bases and J shed 4 bases, with 10 bases lying between them. The CDR3 covers 12 residues. CDR3 bases: TGCAGCGTTGCGGGGGGCATCTATGGCTACACCTTC. It translates to CSVAGGIYGYTF.

The chain carries TRBV10-3 and TRBJ2-7; 8 bases fit TRBD2. The V gene end was trimmed by 0 bases and the J gene end by 3 bases; junction bases not matched to a gene: 4. The CDR3 is 15 amino acids. Looked up from germline, CDR1 is ENHRY and CDR2 is SYGVKD. The CDR3 spells CAISESRGGHYEQYF. Written as DNA, the CDR3 is TGTGCCATCAGTGAGTCCCGGGGGGGACACTACGAGCAGTACTTC.

The rearrangement uses TRBV15 and TRBJ1-3; no clear D gene. In germline, CDR1 is LNHNV, CDR2 YYDKDF (reference sequence). V was shortened by 3 bases and J by 4 bases, with 10 bases between the two germline ends. The CDR3 is 14 residues long. As DNA, the CDR3 is TGTGCCACCAGCAGTAATAGGGCGGGAAACACCATATATTTT. As protein: CATSSNRAGNTIYF.

The chain uses TRBV29-1 and TRBJ2-7; tentative D call: TRBD1 (6 bases). In germline, CDR1 is SQVTM, CDR2 ANQGSEA. The V end lost 1 base, the J end lost 6 bases, and 10 bases lay between the germline ends. CDR3 size: 12 residues. The CDR3 bases are TGCAGCGTTGAAGTGAGGGGGAGCGAGCAGTACTTC. This sequence encodes CSVEVRGSEQYF.

The rearrangement links TRBV27 to TRBJ2-2; a possible D gene is TRBD2 (7 bases). CDR3 length equals 14 residues. The germline CDR1 and CDR2 sequences are MNHEY and SMNVEV (reference sequence). The V end lost 8 bases, the J end lost 7 bases, and 17 bases lay between the germline ends. As DNA, the CDR3 is TGTGCCAGCGCGCCCCGGGGGGCCAACGGGGAGCTGTTTTTT. The encoded protein is CASAPRGANGELFF.

This chain links TRBV2 with TRBJ2-4, with TRBD1 matching over 7 bases. Germline loops: CDR1 SNHLY, CDR2 FYNNEI. The CDR3 runs to 14 residues. V shed 5 bases and J 4 bases; nucleotides not matched to a gene: 5. Here the CDR3 reads CASSQWGQKNIQYF. CDR3 nucleotide sequence: TGTGCCAGCAGTCAGTGGGGACAGAAAAACATTCAGTACTTC.

J is TRBJ2-7 and V is TRBV27; 7 bases line up with TRBD1. V shed 5 bases, J shed 5 bases, and the junction held 9 bases outside the gene matches. CDR3 size: 14 residues. Germline CDR1 is MNHEY and CDR2 is SMNVEV (reference sequence). The chain's CDR3 is CASSPWDSTHEQYF. CDR3 nucleotides: TGTGCCAGCAGTCCCTGGGACAGCACGCACGAGCAGTACTTC.

V usage is TRBV5-1 and J usage is TRBJ2-6; D is unclear. The length of the CDR3 is 15 residues. With 2 bases removed from V and 0 bases from J, the gap between germline ends came to 6 bases. The germline V gene encodes CDR1 SGHRS and CDR2 YFSETQ. The CDR3 coding sequence is TGCGCCAGCAGCTTAGGGCTCTCTGGGGCCAACGTCCTGACTTTC. Amino acids: CASSLGLSGANVLTF.

Details on this clone: Sequence at one end of the junction differs from germline and may be a read error. The CDR3 loop reads CATSREYEQYF. Here the CDR3 DNA reads TGTGCCACCAGCCGAGAATACGAGCAGTACTTC. The chain combines TRBV15 with TRBJ2-7; no firm D call. Germline CDR1 LNHNV, CDR2 YYDKDF (reference sequence). This CDR3 contains 11 residues.

V is TRBV5-6 and J is TRBJ1-5, with D unclear. This CDR3 has 12 amino acids. Trimming pared 3 bases from V and 6 bases from J, leaving 7 bases between. Germline CDR1 SGHDT, CDR2 YYEEEE. In DNA form, the CDR3 reads TGTGCCAGCAGCTACAGAAGTCAGCCCCAGCATTTT. Residues: CASSYRSQPQHF.

The rearrangement links TRBV27 to TRBJ2-7, with 8 positions matching TRBD2. This CDR3 comprises 16 residues. J was trimmed by 1 base and V by 3 bases; bases with no gene match: 8. Germline V gene data show CDR1 as MNHEY and CDR2 as SMNVEV (reference sequence). CDR3 sequence: CASSLASGQLSYEQYF. The CDR3 DNA reads as TGTGCCAGCAGTTTGGCTAGCGGGCAGTTATCCTACGAGCAGTACTTC.

The chain carries TRBV5-5 and TRBJ2-2; 9 nucleotides line up with TRBD1. With V trimmed by 1 base and J by 3 bases, 4 bases remained unmatched. The CDR3 runs to 16 residues. Looked up from germline, CDR1 is SGHKS and CDR2 is YYEKEE (reference sequence). CDR3 nucleotide sequence: TGTGCCAGCAGCTTGCCCCGGGACAGGGACACCGGGGAGCTGTTTTTT. Amino acids: CASSLPRDRDTGELFF.

The chain recombines TRBV7-9 with TRBJ2-5; TRBD2 agrees at 9 bases. Germline loops: CDR1 SEHNR, CDR2 FQNEAQ (reference sequence). The CDR3 runs 16 residues. V trimming: 5 bases; J trimming: 5 bases; junction bases outside the gene matches: 12. CDR3 nucleotide sequence: TGTGCCAGCAGCCCCCGGAATAGCGGGAGCCGGGAGACCCAGTACTTC. Translated: CASSPRNSGSRETQYF.

V usage is TRBV27 and J usage is TRBJ1-1; D is undetermined. V was clipped by 8 bases and J by 2 bases, with 12 bases between them. This CDR3 spans 13 amino acids. CDR1 and CDR2 from the germline V gene are MNHEY and SMNVEV (reference sequence). DNA of the CDR3: TGTGCCAGCCTCCCTAGGGCCAACACTGAAGCTTTCTTT. It translates to CASLPRANTEAFF.